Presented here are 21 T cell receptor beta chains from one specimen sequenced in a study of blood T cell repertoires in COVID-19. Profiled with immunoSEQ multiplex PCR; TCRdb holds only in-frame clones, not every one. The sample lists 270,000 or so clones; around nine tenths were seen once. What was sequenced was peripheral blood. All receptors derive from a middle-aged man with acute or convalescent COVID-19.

The CDR3 spells CASSGIVEQYF. CDR3 in DNA: TGTGCCAGCAGTGGAATAGTCGAGCAGTACTTC. V and J are TRBV25-1 and TRBJ2-7; D gene uncertain. Germline-derived CDR1 and CDR2 are MGHDK and SYGVNS. Trimming left V 4 bases short and J 6 bases short, with 7 bases between. CDR3 length equals 11 residues.

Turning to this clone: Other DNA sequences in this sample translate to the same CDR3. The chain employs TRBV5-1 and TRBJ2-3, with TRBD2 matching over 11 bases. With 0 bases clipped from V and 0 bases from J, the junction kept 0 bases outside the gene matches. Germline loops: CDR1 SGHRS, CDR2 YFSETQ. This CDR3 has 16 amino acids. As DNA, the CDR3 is TGCGCCAGCAGCTTGGGACTAGCGGGGAGCACAGATACGCAGTATTTT. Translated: CASSLGLAGSTDTQYF.

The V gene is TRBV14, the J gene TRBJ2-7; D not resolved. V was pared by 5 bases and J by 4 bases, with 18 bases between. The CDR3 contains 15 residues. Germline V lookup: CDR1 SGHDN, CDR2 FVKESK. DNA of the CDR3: TGTGCCAGCAGCTACAGACCGAAGAATTCATACGAGCAGTACTTC. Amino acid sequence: CASSYRPKNSYEQYF.

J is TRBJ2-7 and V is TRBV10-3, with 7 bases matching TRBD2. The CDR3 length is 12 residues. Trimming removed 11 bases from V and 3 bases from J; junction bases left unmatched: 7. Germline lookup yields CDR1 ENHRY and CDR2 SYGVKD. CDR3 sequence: CAVSGEGYEQYF. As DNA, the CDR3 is TGTGCCGTTTCTGGGGAGGGCTACGAGCAGTACTTC.

The CDR3 DNA follows: TGTGCCAGCACCTTTTATGCGGGGGGGCTCAATGAGCAGTTCTTC. This sequence encodes CASTFYAGGLNEQFF. The chain couples TRBV5-4 to TRBJ2-1, with 9 positions matching TRBD2. This CDR3 region has 15 residues. V dropped 6 bases and J dropped 6; count of bases not matched to a gene: 10. Germline CDR1 SGHNT, CDR2 YYREEE (reference sequence).

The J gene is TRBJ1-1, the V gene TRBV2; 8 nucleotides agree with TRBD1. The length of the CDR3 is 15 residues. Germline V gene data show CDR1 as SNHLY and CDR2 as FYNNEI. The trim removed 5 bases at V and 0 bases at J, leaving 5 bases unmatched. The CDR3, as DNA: TGTGCCAGCAGTCCTGGGACAGGACTGAACACTGAAGCTTTCTTT. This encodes CASSPGTGLNTEAFF.

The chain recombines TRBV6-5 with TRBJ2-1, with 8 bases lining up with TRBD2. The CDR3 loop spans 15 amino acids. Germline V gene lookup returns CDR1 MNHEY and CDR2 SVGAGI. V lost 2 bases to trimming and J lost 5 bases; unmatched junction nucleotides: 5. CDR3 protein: CASSYERGSHNEQFF. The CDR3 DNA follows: TGTGCCAGCAGTTACGAGCGGGGGAGCCACAATGAGCAGTTCTTC.

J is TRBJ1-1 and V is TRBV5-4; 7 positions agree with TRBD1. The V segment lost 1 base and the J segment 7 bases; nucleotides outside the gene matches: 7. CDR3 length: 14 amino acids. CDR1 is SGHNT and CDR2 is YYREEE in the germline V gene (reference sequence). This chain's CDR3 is CASSLRQGGIEAFF. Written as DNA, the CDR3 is TGTGCCAGCAGCTTGAGGCAGGGGGGTATTGAAGCTTTCTTT.

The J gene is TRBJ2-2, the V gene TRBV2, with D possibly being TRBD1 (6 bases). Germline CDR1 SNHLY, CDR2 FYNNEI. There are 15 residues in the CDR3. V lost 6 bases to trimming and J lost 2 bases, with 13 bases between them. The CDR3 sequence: CASSSQGTNTGELFF. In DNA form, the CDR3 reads TGTGCCAGCAGCTCACAGGGAACAAACACCGGGGAGCTGTTTTTT.

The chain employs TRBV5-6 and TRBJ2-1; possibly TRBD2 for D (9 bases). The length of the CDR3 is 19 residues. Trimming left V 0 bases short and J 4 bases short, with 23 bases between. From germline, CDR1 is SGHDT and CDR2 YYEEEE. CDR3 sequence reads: CASSLGQGASGEWYNEQFF. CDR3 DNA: TGTGCCAGCAGCTTGGGGCAGGGGGCTAGCGGGGAATGGTACAATGAGCAGTTCTTC.

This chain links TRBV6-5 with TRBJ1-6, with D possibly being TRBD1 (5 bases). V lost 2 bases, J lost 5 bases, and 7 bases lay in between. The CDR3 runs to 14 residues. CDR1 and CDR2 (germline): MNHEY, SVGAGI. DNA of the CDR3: TGTGCCAGCAGTTACGGACACCATAATTCACCCCTCCACTTT. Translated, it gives CASSYGHHNSPLHF.

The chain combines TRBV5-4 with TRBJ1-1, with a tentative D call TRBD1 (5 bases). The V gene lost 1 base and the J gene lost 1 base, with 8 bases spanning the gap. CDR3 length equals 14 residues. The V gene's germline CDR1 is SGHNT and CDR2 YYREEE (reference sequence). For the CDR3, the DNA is TGTGCCAGCAGCTTGTGGGGGGGGAACACTGAAGCTTTCTTT. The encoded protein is CASSLWGGNTEAFF.

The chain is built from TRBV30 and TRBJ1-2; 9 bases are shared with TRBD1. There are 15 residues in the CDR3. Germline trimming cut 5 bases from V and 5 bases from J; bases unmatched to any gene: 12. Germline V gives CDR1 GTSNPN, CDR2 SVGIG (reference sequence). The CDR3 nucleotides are TGTGCCTGGTTTACTCGACAGGGGGAATGGTATGGCTACACCTTC. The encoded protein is CAWFTRQGEWYGYTF.

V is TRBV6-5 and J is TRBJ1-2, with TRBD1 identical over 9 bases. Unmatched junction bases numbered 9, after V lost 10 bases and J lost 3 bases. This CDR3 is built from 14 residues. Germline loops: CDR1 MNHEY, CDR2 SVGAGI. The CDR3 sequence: CATDWDRADYGYTF. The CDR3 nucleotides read TGTGCCACCGACTGGGACAGGGCGGACTATGGCTACACCTTC.

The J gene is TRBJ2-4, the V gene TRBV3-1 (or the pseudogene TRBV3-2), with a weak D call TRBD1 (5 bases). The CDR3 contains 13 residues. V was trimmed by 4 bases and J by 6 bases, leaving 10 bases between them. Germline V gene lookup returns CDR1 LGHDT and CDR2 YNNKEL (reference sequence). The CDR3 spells CASSLQGLNIQYF. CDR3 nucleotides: TGTGCCAGCAGCCTCCAGGGCTTAAACATTCAGTACTTC.

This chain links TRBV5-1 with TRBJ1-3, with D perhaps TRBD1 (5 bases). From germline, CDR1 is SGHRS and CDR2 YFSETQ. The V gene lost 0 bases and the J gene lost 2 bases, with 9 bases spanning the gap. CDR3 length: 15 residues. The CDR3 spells CASSLEGPPGNTIYF. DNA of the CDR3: TGCGCCAGCAGCTTGGAGGGGCCCCCTGGAAACACCATATATTTT.

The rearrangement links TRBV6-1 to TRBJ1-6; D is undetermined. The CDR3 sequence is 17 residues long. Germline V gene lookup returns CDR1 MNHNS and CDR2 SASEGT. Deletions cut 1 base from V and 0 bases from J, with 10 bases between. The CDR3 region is CASSEVIFSSYNSPLHF. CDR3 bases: TGTGCCAGCAGTGAAGTTATTTTTAGCTCCTATAATTCACCCCTCCACTTT.

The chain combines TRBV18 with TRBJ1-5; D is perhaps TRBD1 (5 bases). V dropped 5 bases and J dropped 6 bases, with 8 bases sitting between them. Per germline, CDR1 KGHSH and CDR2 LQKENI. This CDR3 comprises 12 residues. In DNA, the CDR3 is TGTGCCAGCTCAACGGGGGGTCAGCCCCAGCATTTT. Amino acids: CASSTGGQPQHF.

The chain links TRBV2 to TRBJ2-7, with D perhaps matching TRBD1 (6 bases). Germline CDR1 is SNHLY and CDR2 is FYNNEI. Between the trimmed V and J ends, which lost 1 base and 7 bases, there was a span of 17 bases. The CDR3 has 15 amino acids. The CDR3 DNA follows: TGTGCCAGCAGTGAAGAATGGCTGGGGGCGAAGGAGCAGTACTTC. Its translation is CASSEEWLGAKEQYF.

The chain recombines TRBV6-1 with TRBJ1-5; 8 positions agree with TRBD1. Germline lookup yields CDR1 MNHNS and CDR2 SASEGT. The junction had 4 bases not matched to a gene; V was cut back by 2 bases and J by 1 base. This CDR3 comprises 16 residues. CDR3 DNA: TGTGCCAGCAGTGAATGGCGGACAGGGAGCAATCAGCCCCAGCATTTT. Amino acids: CASSEWRTGSNQPQHF.

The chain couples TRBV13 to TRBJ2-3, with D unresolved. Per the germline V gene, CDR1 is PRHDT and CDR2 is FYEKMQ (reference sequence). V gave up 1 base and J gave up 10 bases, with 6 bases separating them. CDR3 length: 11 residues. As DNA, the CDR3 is TGTGCCAGCAGCTTAGAAGAGGCGCAGTATTTT. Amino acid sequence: CASSLEEAQYF.